The sequence of this TCR beta chain was determined in a study of cytomegalovirus exposure and HLA in healthy donors. The overall study: Falling in the Caucasian-associated ancestry cluster were roughly 80% of approximately 400 genotyped donors.

Broader study findings: V- and J-gene trimming in TCR beta was tied to a missense DCLRE1C variant by an analysis performed later. Researchers counted roughly 150 TCR beta chains as cytomegalovirus-associated.

The germline V and J ends were trimmed by 5 bases and 3 bases, with 13 bases remaining between them. This CDR3 has 14 amino acids. Looked up from germline, CDR1 is SGHNT and CDR2 is YENEEA. The study ran its PCR with 60 Vbeta and 13 Jbeta primers. Using immunoSEQ multiplex PCR, the repertoire was profiled, and TCRdb retains in-frame clones only, with some absent. Altogether 200,000 to 250,000 clones are present, 65% to 85% being singletons, with the ten largest covering 1.5% to 2%. This clone appeared a single time. No antigen is known for it. This clonotype was obtained from a man in his forties or fifties in good health and CMV-seronegative. The chain carries TRBV11-3 and TRBJ2-5; no reliable D call. The sequencing input was PBMCs. The CDR3 loop is CASSPPTMEETQYF. CDR3 DNA: TGTGCCAGCAGCCCGCCGACAATGGAAGAGACCCAGTACTTC.